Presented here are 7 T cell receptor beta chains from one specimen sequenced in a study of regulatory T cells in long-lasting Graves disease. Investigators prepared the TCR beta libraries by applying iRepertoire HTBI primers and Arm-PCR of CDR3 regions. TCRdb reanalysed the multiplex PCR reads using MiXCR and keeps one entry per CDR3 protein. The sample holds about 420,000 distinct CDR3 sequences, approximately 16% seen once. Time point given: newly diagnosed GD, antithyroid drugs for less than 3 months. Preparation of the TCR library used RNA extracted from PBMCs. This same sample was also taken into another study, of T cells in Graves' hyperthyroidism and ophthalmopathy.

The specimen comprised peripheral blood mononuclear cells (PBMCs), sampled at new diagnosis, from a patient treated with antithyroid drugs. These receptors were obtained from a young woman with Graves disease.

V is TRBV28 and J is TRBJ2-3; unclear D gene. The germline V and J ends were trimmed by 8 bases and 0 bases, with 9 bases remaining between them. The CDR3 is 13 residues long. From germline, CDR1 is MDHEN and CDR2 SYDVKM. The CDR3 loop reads CASRSRSTDTQYF. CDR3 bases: TGTGCCAGCCGGAGCAGAAGCACAGATACGCAGTATTTT.

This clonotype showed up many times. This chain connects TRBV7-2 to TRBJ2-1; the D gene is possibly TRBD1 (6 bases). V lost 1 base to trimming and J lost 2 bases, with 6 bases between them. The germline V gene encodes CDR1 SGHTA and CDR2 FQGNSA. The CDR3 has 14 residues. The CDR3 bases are TGTGCCAGCAGCTTAGGGACAGCCTACAATGAGCAGTTCTTC. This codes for CASSLGTAYNEQFF.

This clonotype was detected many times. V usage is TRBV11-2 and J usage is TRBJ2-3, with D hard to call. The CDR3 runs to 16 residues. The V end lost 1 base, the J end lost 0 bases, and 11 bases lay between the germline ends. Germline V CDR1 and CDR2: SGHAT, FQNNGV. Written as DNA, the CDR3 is TGTGCCAGCAGCTTAGTCAGGCTCTTTAGCACAGATACGCAGTATTTT. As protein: CASSLVRLFSTDTQYF. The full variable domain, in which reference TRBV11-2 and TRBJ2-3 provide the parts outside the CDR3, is EAGVAQSPRYKIIEKRQSVAFWCNPISGHATLYWYQQILGQGPKLLIQFQNNGVVDDSQLPKDRFSAERLKGVDSTLKIQPAKLEDSAVYLCASSLVRLFSTDTQYFGPGTRLTVL.

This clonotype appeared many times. The chain's CDR3 is CATSGDPTDTQYF. CDR3 in DNA: TGTGCCACCAGTGGGGATCCCACAGATACGCAGTATTTT. The chain uses TRBV24-1 and TRBJ2-3; D remains unclear. Germline V gene data show CDR1 as KGHDR and CDR2 as SFDVKD. V was pared by 5 bases and J by 2 bases, with 7 bases between. This CDR3 comprises 13 residues.

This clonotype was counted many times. This CDR3 reads CSAVAGVTQYF. The CDR3 DNA sequence: TGCAGCGCGGTGGCGGGAGTGACGCAGTATTTT. This chain joins TRBV29-1 and TRBJ2-3; TRBD2 agrees at 7 bases. J gave up 9 bases and V 7 bases, and 7 bases lay outside the gene matches. The germline V gene encodes CDR1 SQVTM and CDR2 ANQGSEA. The CDR3 extends over 11 amino acids.

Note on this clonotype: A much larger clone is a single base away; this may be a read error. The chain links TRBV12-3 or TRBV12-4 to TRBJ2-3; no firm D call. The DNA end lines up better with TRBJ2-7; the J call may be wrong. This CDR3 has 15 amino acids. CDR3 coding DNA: TGTGCCAGCAGGGCGGTCCCTTTCTCCTACAATGAGCAGTACTTC. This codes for CASRAVPFSYNEQYF.

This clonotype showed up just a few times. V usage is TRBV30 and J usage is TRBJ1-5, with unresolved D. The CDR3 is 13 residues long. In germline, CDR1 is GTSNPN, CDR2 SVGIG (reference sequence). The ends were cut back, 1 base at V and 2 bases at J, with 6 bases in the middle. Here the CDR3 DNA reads TGTGCCTGGAGTGCGGCCCGCAATCAGCCCCAGCATTTT. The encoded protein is CAWSAARNQPQHF.